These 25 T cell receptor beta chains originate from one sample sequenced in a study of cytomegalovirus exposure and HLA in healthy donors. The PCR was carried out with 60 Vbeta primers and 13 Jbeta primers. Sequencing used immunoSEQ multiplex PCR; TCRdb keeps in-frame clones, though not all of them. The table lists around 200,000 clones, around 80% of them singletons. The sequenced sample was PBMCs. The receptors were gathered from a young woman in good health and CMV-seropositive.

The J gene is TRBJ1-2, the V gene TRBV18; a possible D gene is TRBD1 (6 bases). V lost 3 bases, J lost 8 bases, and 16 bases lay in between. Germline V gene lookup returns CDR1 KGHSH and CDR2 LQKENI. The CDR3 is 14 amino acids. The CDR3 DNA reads TGTGCCAGCTCACCCTCACAGGGTTCGGAGGGCTACACCTTC. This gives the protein CASSPSQGSEGYTF.

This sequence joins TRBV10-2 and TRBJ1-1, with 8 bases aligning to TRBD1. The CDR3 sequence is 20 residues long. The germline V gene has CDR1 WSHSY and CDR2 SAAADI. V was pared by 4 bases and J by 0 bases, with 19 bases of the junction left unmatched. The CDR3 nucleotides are TGCGCCAGCAGTGTAAATGCCGCCGGGACAGGTAGTATCCTGAACACTGAAGCTTTCTTT. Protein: CASSVNAAGTGSILNTEAFF.

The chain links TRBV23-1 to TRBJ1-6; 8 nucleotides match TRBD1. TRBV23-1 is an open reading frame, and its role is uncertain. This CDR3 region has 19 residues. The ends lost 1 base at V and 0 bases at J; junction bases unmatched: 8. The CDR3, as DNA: TGCGCCAGCAGTCAATGCGACAGGGGAATTAGCTCCTATAATTCACCCCTCCACTTT. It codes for CASSQCDRGISSYNSPLHF.

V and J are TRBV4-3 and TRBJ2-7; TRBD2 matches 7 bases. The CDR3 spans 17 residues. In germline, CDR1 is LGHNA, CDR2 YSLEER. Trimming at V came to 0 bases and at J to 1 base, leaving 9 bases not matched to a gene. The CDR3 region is CASSQDFGEGRSYEQYF. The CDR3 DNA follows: TGCGCCAGCAGCCAAGATTTCGGGGAGGGCCGGTCCTACGAGCAGTACTTC.

The CDR3 loop reads CASSSAGHSSYEQYF. The CDR3 nucleotides are TGTGCCAGTAGTAGCGCGGGCCACAGCTCCTACGAGCAGTACTTC. The chain combines TRBV19 with TRBJ2-7; perhaps TRBD2 as D (5 bases). This CDR3 contains 15 residues. Germline V gene data show CDR1 as LNHDA and CDR2 as SQIVND (reference sequence). Deletions cut 4 bases from V and 0 bases from J, with 13 bases between.

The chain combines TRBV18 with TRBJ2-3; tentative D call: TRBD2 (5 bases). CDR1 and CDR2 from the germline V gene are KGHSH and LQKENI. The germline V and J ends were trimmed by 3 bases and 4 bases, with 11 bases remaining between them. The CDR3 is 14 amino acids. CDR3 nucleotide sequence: TGTGCCAGCTCACCGGCGTCGGAGGCAGATACGCAGTATTTT. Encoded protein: CASSPASEADTQYF.

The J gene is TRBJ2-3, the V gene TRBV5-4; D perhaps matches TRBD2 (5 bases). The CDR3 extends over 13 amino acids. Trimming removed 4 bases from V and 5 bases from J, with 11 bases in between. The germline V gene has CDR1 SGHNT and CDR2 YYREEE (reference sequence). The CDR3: CASSTAEEDTQYF. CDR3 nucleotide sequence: TGTGCCAGCAGCACCGCGGAGGAAGATACGCAGTATTTT.

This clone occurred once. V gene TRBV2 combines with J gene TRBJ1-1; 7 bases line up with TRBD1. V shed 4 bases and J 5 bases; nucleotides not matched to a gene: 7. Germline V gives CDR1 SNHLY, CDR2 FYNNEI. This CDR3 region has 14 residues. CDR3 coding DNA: TGTGCCAGCAGTGGACACAGGGGTTTGACTGAAGCTTTCTTT. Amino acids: CASSGHRGLTEAFF. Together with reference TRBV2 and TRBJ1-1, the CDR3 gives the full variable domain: EPEVTQTPSHQVTQMGQEVILRCVPISNHLYFYWYRQILGQKVEFLVSFYNNEISEKSEIFDDQFSVERPDGSNFTLKIRSTKLEDSAMYFCASSGHRGLTEAFFGQGTRLTVV.

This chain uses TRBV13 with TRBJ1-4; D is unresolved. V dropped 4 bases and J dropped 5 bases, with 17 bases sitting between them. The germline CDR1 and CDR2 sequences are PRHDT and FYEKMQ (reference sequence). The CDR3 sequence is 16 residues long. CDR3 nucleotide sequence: TGTGCCAGCAGCTCCCTCGCGGAGGCTGGGAATGAAAAACTGTTTTTT. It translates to CASSSLAEAGNEKLFF.

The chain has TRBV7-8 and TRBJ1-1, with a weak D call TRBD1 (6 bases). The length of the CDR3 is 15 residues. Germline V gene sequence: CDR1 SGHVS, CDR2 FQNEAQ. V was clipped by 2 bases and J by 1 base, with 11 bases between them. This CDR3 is CASSLSYRANTEAFF. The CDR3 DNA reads TGTGCCAGCAGCTTAAGTTACAGGGCGAACACTGAAGCTTTCTTT.

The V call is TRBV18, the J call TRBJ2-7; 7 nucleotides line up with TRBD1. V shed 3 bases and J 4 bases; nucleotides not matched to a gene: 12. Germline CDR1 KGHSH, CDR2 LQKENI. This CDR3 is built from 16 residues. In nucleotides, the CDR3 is TGTGCCAGCTCACCTCAGGCAGGGGGTTCCCATTACGAGCAGTACTTC. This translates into CASSPQAGGSHYEQYF.

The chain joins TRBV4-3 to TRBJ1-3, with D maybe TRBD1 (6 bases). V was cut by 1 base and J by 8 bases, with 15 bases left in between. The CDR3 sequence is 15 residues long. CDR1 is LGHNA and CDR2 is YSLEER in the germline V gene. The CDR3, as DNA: TGCGCCAGCAGCCAAGGGCGACAGGCAGGAGACACCATATATTTT. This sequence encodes CASSQGRQAGDTIYF.

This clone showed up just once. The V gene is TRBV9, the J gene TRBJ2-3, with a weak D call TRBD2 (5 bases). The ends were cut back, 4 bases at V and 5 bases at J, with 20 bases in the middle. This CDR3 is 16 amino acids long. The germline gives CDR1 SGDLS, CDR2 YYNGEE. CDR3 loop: CASSPTIGSGKDTQYF. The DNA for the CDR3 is TGTGCCAGCAGCCCTACAATAGGGTCGGGAAAAGATACGCAGTATTTT.

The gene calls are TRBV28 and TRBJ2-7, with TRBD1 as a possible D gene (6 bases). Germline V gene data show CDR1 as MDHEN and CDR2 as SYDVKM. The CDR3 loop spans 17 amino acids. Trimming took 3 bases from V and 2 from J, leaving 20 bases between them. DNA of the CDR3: TGTGCCAGCAGTTTCTCCAGGGTCGGACAGCTAACCTACGAGCAGTACTTC. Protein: CASSFSRVGQLTYEQYF.

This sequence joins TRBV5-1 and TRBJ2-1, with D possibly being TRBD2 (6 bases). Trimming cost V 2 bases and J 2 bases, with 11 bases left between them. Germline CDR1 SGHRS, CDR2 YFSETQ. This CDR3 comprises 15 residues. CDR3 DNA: TGCGCCAGCAGCTTTCGGGAGAGGGCCTACAATGAGCAGTTCTTC. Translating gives CASSFRERAYNEQFF. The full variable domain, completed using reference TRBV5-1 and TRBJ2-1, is KAGVTQTPRYLIKTRGQQVTLSCSPISGHRSVSWYQQTPGQGLQFLFEYFSETQRNKGNFPGRFSGRQFSNSRSEMNVSTLELGDSALYLCASSFRERAYNEQFFGPGTRLTVL.

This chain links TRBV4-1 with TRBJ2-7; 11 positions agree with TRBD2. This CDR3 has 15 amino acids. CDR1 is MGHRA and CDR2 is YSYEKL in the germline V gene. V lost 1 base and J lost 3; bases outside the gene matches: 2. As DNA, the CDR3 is TGCGCCAGCAGCCAAGTAGCGGGGGGGATCTACGAGCAGTACTTC. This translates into CASSQVAGGIYEQYF.

CDR3 bases: TGTGCCATCGCCGGGACAGCAATCACTGAAGCTTTCTTT. Translating gives CAIAGTAITEAFF. The V gene is TRBV10-3, the J gene TRBJ1-1, with 7 bases that match TRBD1. The junction had 7 bases not matched to a gene; V was cut back by 8 bases and J by 4 bases. This CDR3 contains 13 residues. Germline V gives CDR1 ENHRY, CDR2 SYGVKD.

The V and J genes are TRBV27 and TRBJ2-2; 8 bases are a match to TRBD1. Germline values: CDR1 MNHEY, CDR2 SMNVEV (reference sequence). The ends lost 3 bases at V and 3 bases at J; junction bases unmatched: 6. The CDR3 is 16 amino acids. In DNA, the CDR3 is TGTGCCAGCAGTTTCCCAGGGGGCGCGGACACCGGGGAGCTGTTTTTT. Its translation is CASSFPGGADTGELFF.

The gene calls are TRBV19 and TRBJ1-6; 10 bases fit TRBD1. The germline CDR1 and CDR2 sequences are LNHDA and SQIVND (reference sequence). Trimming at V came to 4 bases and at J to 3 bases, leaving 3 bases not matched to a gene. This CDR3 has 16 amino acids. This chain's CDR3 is CASSRGQGNYNSPLHF. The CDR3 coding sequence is TGTGCCAGTAGTAGGGGACAGGGGAACTATAATTCACCCCTCCACTTT. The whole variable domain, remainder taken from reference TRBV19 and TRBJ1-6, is DGGITQSPKYLFRKEGQNVTLSCEQNLNHDAMYWYRQDPGQGLRLIYYSQIVNDFQKGDIAEGYSVSREKKESFPLTVTSAQKNPTAFYLCASSRGQGNYNSPLHFGNGTRLTVT.

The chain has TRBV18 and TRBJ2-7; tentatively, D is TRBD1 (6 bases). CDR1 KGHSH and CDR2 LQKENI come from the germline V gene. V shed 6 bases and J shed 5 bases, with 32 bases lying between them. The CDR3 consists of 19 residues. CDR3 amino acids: CASSVWDTGTVLNRNEQYF. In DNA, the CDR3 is TGTGCCAGCTCCGTTTGGGACACCGGCACCGTCTTGAACAGAAACGAGCAGTACTTC.

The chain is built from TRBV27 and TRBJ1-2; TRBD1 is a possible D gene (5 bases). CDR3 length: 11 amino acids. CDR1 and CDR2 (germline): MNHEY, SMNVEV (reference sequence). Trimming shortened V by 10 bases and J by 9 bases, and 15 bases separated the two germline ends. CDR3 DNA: TGTGCCACCTTAAGGGGCAATAGCTACACCTTC. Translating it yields CATLRGNSYTF.

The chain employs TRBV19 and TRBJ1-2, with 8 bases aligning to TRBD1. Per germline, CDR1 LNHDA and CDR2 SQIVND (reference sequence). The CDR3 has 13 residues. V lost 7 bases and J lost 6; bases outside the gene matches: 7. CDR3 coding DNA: TGTGCCAGTATAACTCGACAGGGGAATGGCTACACCTTC. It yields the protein CASITRQGNGYTF.

The CDR3 protein is CASVQPQGDTQYF. The CDR3 region has the DNA TGTGCCAGCGTCCAGCCCCAGGGAGATACGCAGTATTTT. The rearrangement links TRBV7-2 to TRBJ2-3, with D perhaps TRBD1 (5 bases). The CDR3 is 13 amino acids. CDR1 is SGHTA and CDR2 is FQGNSA in the germline V gene. Trimming left V 8 bases short and J 5 bases short, with 14 bases between.

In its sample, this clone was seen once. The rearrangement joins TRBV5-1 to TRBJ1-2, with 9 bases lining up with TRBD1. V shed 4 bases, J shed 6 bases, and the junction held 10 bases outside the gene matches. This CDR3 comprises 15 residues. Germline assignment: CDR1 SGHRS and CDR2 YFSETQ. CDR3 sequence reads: CASSPGTGTGNGYTF. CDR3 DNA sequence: TGCGCCAGCAGCCCGGGTACCGGGACAGGGAATGGCTACACCTTC. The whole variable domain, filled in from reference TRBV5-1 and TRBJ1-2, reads KAGVTQTPRYLIKTRGQQVTLSCSPISGHRSVSWYQQTPGQGLQFLFEYFSETQRNKGNFPGRFSGRQFSNSRSEMNVSTLELGDSALYLCASSPGTGTGNGYTFGSGTRLTVV.

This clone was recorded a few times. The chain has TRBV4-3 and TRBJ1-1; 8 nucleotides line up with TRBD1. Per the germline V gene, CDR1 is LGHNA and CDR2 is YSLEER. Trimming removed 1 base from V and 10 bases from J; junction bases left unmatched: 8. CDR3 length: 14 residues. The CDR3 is CASSQVGQGNRAFF. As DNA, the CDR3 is TGCGCCAGCAGCCAAGTCGGACAGGGAAATAGAGCTTTCTTT.